The 29 T cell receptor beta chains reported below all come from one sample, sequenced in a study of cytomegalovirus exposure and HLA in healthy donors. With 60 Vbeta and 13 Jbeta primers, the PCR was carried out. Using immunoSEQ multiplex PCR, the repertoire was profiled, and TCRdb retains in-frame clones only, with some absent. The profile shows about 130,000 clones, about 79% of them singletons. Sequenced material: PBMCs. The origin of the receptors is a man aged 50-59 years in good health and CMV-seronegative.

The sample holds one count of this clone. The rearrangement joins TRBV6-1 to TRBJ2-1; 7 bases are a match to TRBD2. With V trimmed by 8 bases and J by 6 bases, 10 bases remained unmatched. Germline CDR1 is MNHNS and CDR2 is SASEGT. CDR3 length: 14 amino acids. The CDR3 DNA sequence: TGTGCCAGCGTCGAGCTGGCTAGCGGCAATGAGCAGTTCTTC. Its translation: CASVELASGNEQFF.

The rearrangement uses TRBV13 and TRBJ2-4; D is possibly TRBD2 (7 bases). Trimming removed 4 bases from V and 0 bases from J, with 13 bases in between. CDR1 and CDR2 (germline): PRHDT, FYEKMQ (reference sequence). The CDR3 consists of 16 residues. The CDR3 region has the DNA TGTGCCAGCAGCTGGGGGCGGGGGCTAGCCAAAAACATTCAGTACTTC. It translates to CASSWGRGLAKNIQYF.

This clone was detected only once. The chain carries TRBV5-5 and TRBJ2-7; TRBD1 is a possible D gene (6 bases). The germline V and J ends were trimmed by 5 bases and 2 bases, with 20 bases remaining between them. This CDR3 comprises 16 residues. Germline-derived CDR1 and CDR2 are SGHKS and YYEKEE (reference sequence). The CDR3 coding sequence is TGTGCCAGCAGTTCCCACAGGGACCTAGAAACCTACGAGCAGTACTTC. Protein sequence: CASSSHRDLETYEQYF.

The chain recombines TRBV11-3 with TRBJ2-1; 9 bases align to TRBD1. Germline trimming cut 1 base from V and 8 bases from J; bases unmatched to any gene: 12. Per the germline V gene, CDR1 is SGHNT and CDR2 is YENEEA. CDR3 length: 17 amino acids. CDR3 nucleotides: TGTGCCAGCAGCTTAGCCTCGGGACAGGGAGCGATCGATGAGCAGTTCTTC. Translated: CASSLASGQGAIDEQFF.

This clone occurred a few times. In DNA, the CDR3 is TGTGCCAGTTCCCGGGAAGGTTATCCTAATGAAAAACTGTTTTTT. This codes for CASSREGYPNEKLFF. The chain uses TRBV2 and TRBJ1-4; D gene uncertain. Germline loops: CDR1 SNHLY, CDR2 FYNNEI. The germline V and J ends were trimmed by 9 bases and 3 bases, with 17 bases remaining between them. This CDR3 spans 15 amino acids.

This chain joins TRBV4-1 and TRBJ2-7; 8 positions agree with TRBD1. V dropped 0 bases and J dropped 4; count of bases not matched to a gene: 8. CDR3 length equals 16 residues. Germline lookup yields CDR1 MGHRA and CDR2 YSYEKL. CDR3 region: CASSQDPGQGFYEQYF. CDR3 DNA sequence: TGCGCCAGCAGCCAAGATCCAGGACAGGGCTTTTACGAGCAGTACTTC.

CDR3 amino acids: CASSTRTVTDTQYF. The DNA of the CDR3 is TGTGCCAGTAGCACCAGGACAGTCACAGATACGCAGTATTTT. This chain joins TRBV19 and TRBJ2-3, with TRBD1 as a possible D gene (6 bases). The CDR3 is made up of 14 amino acids. V was pared by 6 bases and J by 2 bases, with 12 bases between. CDR1 is LNHDA and CDR2 is SQIVND in the germline V gene (reference sequence).

This clone was found once. This chain uses TRBV18 with TRBJ2-7; a weak D match, TRBD1 (7 bases). CDR1 is KGHSH, CDR2 LQKENI, per germline. The V end lost 6 bases, the J end lost 3 bases, and 18 bases lay between the germline ends. The CDR3 is made up of 15 amino acids. The CDR3 DNA sequence: TGTGCCAGCTCGATCCAGGGGGGCGCGGTCTACGAGCAGTACGTC. Its translation: CASSIQGGAVYEQYV.

V usage is TRBV6-6 and J usage is TRBJ2-7; TRBD2 matches 9 bases. Germline trimming cut 0 bases from V and 6 bases from J; bases unmatched to any gene: 6. Germline CDR1 is MNHNY and CDR2 is SVGAGI (reference sequence). CDR3 size: 15 residues. The CDR3 coding sequence is TGTGCCAGCAGTTACTCACGCGGGGGGGCGGCCGAGCAGTACTTC. This codes for CASSYSRGGAAEQYF.

CDR3 sequence reads: CSPRIIEPSDTQYF. CDR3 bases: TGCAGCCCGAGAATCATAGAACCGTCAGATACGCAGTATTTT. The chain joins TRBV29-1 to TRBJ2-3; D not certain. Germline CDR1 and CDR2: SQVTM and ANQGSEA. The CDR3 runs 14 residues. V shed 8 bases and J shed 4 bases, with 19 bases lying between them.

This sequence joins TRBV9 and TRBJ2-3; 10 bases agree with TRBD2. Germline assignment: CDR1 SGDLS and CDR2 YYNGEE. This CDR3 contains 15 residues. Trimming cost V 5 bases and J 2 bases; bases outside gene matches: 5. This CDR3 is CASRTSGDPTDTQYF. The CDR3 nucleotides read TGTGCCAGCAGAACTAGCGGGGACCCCACAGATACGCAGTATTTT.

The count of this clone is one. The chain is built from TRBV11-2 and TRBJ2-1; 9 bases match TRBD1. The germline gives CDR1 SGHAT, CDR2 FQNNGV. The CDR3 extends over 17 amino acids. Trimming cost V 4 bases and J 9 bases; bases outside gene matches: 16. In DNA form, the CDR3 reads TGTGCCAGCAGCTCACCGGGGCGGGACAGGGAGGAGGGTGAGCAGTTCTTC. Residues: CASSSPGRDREEGEQFF.

J is TRBJ1-5 and V is TRBV4-2; the D is unclear. In germline, CDR1 is LGHNA, CDR2 YNFKEQ. V lost 0 bases and J lost 3, with 3 bases in between. The CDR3 contains 13 residues. The CDR3 is CASSQDFNQPQHF. In DNA form, the CDR3 reads TGTGCCAGCAGCCAAGACTTCAATCAGCCCCAGCATTTT.

The chain is built from TRBV27 and TRBJ1-5, with a weak D call TRBD1 (5 bases). The CDR3 is 15 residues long. Trimming pared 9 bases from V and 3 bases from J, leaving 18 bases between. Germline CDR1 and CDR2: MNHEY and SMNVEV (reference sequence). The CDR3 nucleotides read TGTGCCAGTCTAAGGTCTGCGGGGCTCAATCAGCCCCAGCATTTT. This translates into CASLRSAGLNQPQHF.

The chain uses TRBV9 and TRBJ1-1; 7 bases line up with TRBD1. The germline gives CDR1 SGDLS, CDR2 YYNGEE. The CDR3 totals 16 residues. After removal of 4 bases from V and 5 bases from J, the junction contained 14 bases not matched to a gene. As DNA, the CDR3 is TGTGCCAGCAGCATCGGACCCACAGGGGTGGGGACTGAAGCTTTCTTT. Amino acid sequence: CASSIGPTGVGTEAFF.

The DNA for the CDR3 is TGCGCCAGCAGCCAAGTGGGAGCTAATGAAAAACTGTTTTTT. This encodes CASSQVGANEKLFF. This chain uses TRBV4-1 with TRBJ1-4; D is ambiguous. Germline V gene sequence: CDR1 MGHRA, CDR2 YSYEKL. The V end was cut by 1 base, the J end by 3 bases, with 6 bases between. The CDR3 runs to 14 residues.

V and J are TRBV10-2 and TRBJ1-5; D is ambiguous. Per germline, CDR1 WSHSY and CDR2 SAAADI. With 3 bases removed from V and 5 bases from J, the gap between germline ends came to 8 bases. The CDR3 runs to 13 residues. The DNA of the CDR3 is TGCGCCAGCAGTGAAGGGAGATATCAGCCCCAGCATTTT. Translating gives CASSEGRYQPQHF.

The V call is TRBV4-2, the J call TRBJ1-4; D not resolved. V dropped 1 base and J dropped 2 bases, with 14 bases sitting between them. Germline CDR1 LGHNA, CDR2 YNFKEQ. The CDR3 is made up of 17 amino acids. CDR3 DNA: TGTGCCAGCAGCCAAGTAAAGGGAGCGACTACTAATGAAAAACTGTTTTTT. Protein product: CASSQVKGATTNEKLFF.

This clone showed up just a few times. V and J are TRBV5-4 and TRBJ2-7, with 15 bases that match TRBD2. Germline V lookup: CDR1 SGHNT, CDR2 YYREEE (reference sequence). V trimming: 4 bases; J trimming: 3 bases; junction bases outside the gene matches: 5. The CDR3 spans 16 residues. CDR3 amino acids: CASSPGLAGGFYEQYF. Written as DNA, the CDR3 is TGTGCCAGCAGCCCCGGACTAGCGGGGGGGTTCTACGAGCAGTACTTC.

This clone was detected only a few times. The chain employs TRBV29-1 and TRBJ2-7, with 8 bases aligning to TRBD2. Unmatched junction bases numbered 3, after V lost 3 bases and J lost 5 bases. Germline V gives CDR1 SQVTM, CDR2 ANQGSEA. The CDR3 runs to 12 residues. CDR3 bases: TGCAGCGTTGACGGGGGGGGCGACGAGCAGTACTTC. Translating it yields CSVDGGGDEQYF.

The V call is TRBV7-3, the J call TRBJ2-7; TRBD2 is a possible D gene (7 bases). V lost 2 bases and J 4 bases, leaving 15 bases between the germline ends. This CDR3 region has 15 residues. Germline values: CDR1 SGHTA, CDR2 FQGTGA. CDR3 region: CASSLWGGVRYEQYF. In DNA, the CDR3 is TGTGCCAGCAGCTTATGGGGGGGCGTTAGGTACGAGCAGTACTTC.

Here the CDR3 DNA reads TGCGCCAGCAGTGAAAATACAGGGGAGCGCGGCTACACCTTC. Translation: CASSENTGERGYTF. The chain has TRBV10-2 and TRBJ1-2, with 7 bases that match TRBD1. This CDR3 comprises 14 residues. Germline CDR1 is WSHSY and CDR2 is SAAADI. V gave up 3 bases and J gave up 8 bases; unmatched junction bases: 9.

The chain recombines TRBV5-1 with TRBJ1-1; no firm D call. V shed 4 bases and J shed 4 bases, with 14 bases lying between them. Germline V gene data show CDR1 as SGHRS and CDR2 as YFSETQ. CDR3 size: 14 residues. The CDR3 nucleotides read TGCGCCAGCAGCGAAAATCAGGCAAGCACTGAAGCTTTCTTT. Residues: CASSENQASTEAFF.

This chain links TRBV6-6 with TRBJ2-2; D is unresolved. V gave up 0 bases and J gave up 3 bases, with 5 bases separating them. The CDR3 covers 14 residues. Germline V gives CDR1 MNHNY, CDR2 SVGAGI (reference sequence). The CDR3 loop is CASSYSRDTGELFF. For the CDR3, the DNA is TGTGCCAGCAGTTACTCGCGAGACACCGGGGAGCTGTTTTTT.

This chain joins TRBV19 and TRBJ1-2; D is undetermined. Germline V gives CDR1 LNHDA, CDR2 SQIVND (reference sequence). Trimming removed 6 bases at V and 3 bases at J, with 8 bases between. This CDR3 has 12 residues. CDR3 residues: CASRRGDYGYTF. CDR3 DNA sequence: TGTGCCAGTAGGCGGGGAGACTATGGCTACACCTTC. Full variable domain (missing parts from reference TRBV19 and TRBJ1-2): DGGITQSPKYLFRKEGQNVTLSCEQNLNHDAMYWYRQDPGQGLRLIYYSQIVNDFQKGDIAEGYSVSREKKESFPLTVTSAQKNPTAFYLCASRRGDYGYTFGSGTRLTVV.

The chain carries TRBV6-6 and TRBJ1-5; TRBD1 matches at 7 bases. The germline V gene encodes CDR1 MNHNY and CDR2 SVGAGI (reference sequence). There are 14 residues in the CDR3. J gave up 5 bases and V 4 bases, and 5 bases lay outside the gene matches. CDR3 DNA sequence: TGTGCCAGCAGTTTGGGACAGCGGTATCAGCCCCAGCATTTT. Protein: CASSLGQRYQPQHF.

In its sample, this clone was seen a few times. The chain has TRBV4-1 and TRBJ2-7; tentatively, D is TRBD2 (7 bases). V shed 0 bases and J shed 2 bases, with 11 bases lying between them. This CDR3 is 15 amino acids long. The germline V gene encodes CDR1 MGHRA and CDR2 YSYEKL. The CDR3 nucleotides read TGCGCCAGCAGCCAAGATTGGGGGGGGCCCTACGAGCAGTACTTC. It translates to CASSQDWGGPYEQYF.

This chain joins TRBV6-4 and TRBJ2-7; tentatively, D is TRBD2 (5 bases). The CDR3 has 15 amino acids. V was shortened by 3 bases and J by 0 bases, with 12 bases between the two germline ends. Per germline, CDR1 MRHNA and CDR2 SNTAGT. The CDR3 nucleotides are TGTGCCAGCAGTGAGGAGGAACCTAGCTCCTACGAGCAGTACTTC. Residues: CASSEEEPSSYEQYF.

Here the CDR3 reads CASSFIGGPANEQFF. The CDR3 DNA follows: TGTGCCAGCAGCTTTATTGGCGGGCCGGCCAATGAGCAGTTCTTC. V is TRBV7-2 and J is TRBJ2-1; tentative D call: TRBD2 (5 bases). Trimming removed 3 bases at V and 6 bases at J, with 15 bases between. From germline, CDR1 is SGHTA and CDR2 FQGNSA. The CDR3 has 15 residues.